This entry is about one T cell receptor beta chain. Data came from immunoSEQ multiplex PCR; TCRdb stores just in-frame clones and leaves some out. The table includes around 40,000 clones, 85% to 95% detected once. This entry comes from a study of T cell changes during pregnancy in multiple sclerosis. Germline loops: CDR1 GTSNPN, CDR2 SVGIG (reference sequence). The V and J ends lost 3 bases and 2 bases respectively, with 8 bases between them. This CDR3 contains 12 residues. Sequences were derived from CD4+ T cells from peripheral blood mononuclear cells, sampled in the third trimester of pregnancy. The origin of this receptor is a female donor with multiple sclerosis, enrolled in a pregnancy study. The chain carries TRBV30 and TRBJ2-7, with D possibly TRBD2 on 6 matching bases. The CDR3, as DNA: TGTGCCTGGAGGGAGGGACCCTACGAGCAGTACTTC. Residues: CAWREGPYEQYF. Variable domain in full (rest from reference TRBV30 and TRBJ2-7): SQTIHQWPATLVQPVGSPLSLECTVEGTSNPNLYWYRQAAGRGLQLLFYSVGIGQISSEVPQNLSASRPQDRQFILSSKKLLLSDSGFYLCAWREGPYEQYFGPGTRLTVT.